Listed below are T cell receptor beta chains from one sample, sequenced in a study of T cell changes during pregnancy in multiple sclerosis. Using immunoSEQ multiplex PCR, the repertoire was profiled, and TCRdb retains in-frame clones only, with some absent. The table records about 45,000 clones, more than 85% of them present only once. Here the sequenced sample was CD8+ T cells from peripheral blood mononuclear cells, taken in the second trimester of pregnancy. These TCRs come from a female donor with multiple sclerosis, enrolled in a pregnancy study. Both conserved end residues are part of each CDR3. A D gene is named only where the DNA matches it firmly. Expanded clones are given a class, and other clones once, few, many or no size at all.

j_call,v_call,d_call,clone_size,cdr3_aa
TRBJ1-1,TRBV27,NA,NA,CASSLSAGTEAFF
TRBJ1-1,TRBV7-9,NA,NA,CASSITLTVGAFF
TRBJ1-2,TRBV7-9,NA,NA,CASSESTNNYGYTF
TRBJ1-1,TRBV5-8,NA,few,CASSGRDIGTEAFF
TRBJ2-2,TRBV9,NA,NA,CASSVGQESPKTGELFF
TRBJ1-2,TRBV27,NA,NA,CASREGAALGYTF
TRBJ2-7,TRBV4-3,NA,NA,CASSQDRTSYEQYF
TRBJ1-2,TRBV7-2,NA,NA,CASISLDGGDFGYTF
TRBJ2-1,TRBV4-2,NA,NA,CASSHRQQGPWHNEQFF
TRBJ1-5,TRBV9,TRBD1,NA,CASSTTGSSQPQHF
TRBJ2-4,TRBV9,NA,NA,CASSVDGTPVDIQYF
TRBJ2-3,TRBV7-7,TRBD2,NA,CASSSLAGASTDTQYF
TRBJ2-3,TRBV9,TRBD2,NA,CASSVAGTRVDTQYF
TRBJ1-1,TRBV30,TRBD1,NA,CAWGDVPGQGRPEAFF
TRBJ1-1,TRBV4-1,NA,NA,CASSQGIRGAFF
TRBJ1-1,TRBV6-5,NA,NA,CASSPTVNTEAFF
TRBJ1-5,TRBV18,TRBD1,NA,CASSPSRDSPRHF
TRBJ2-2,TRBV2,NA,NA,CASSVGRATGELFF
TRBJ2-7,TRBV13,NA,NA,CASSLALPREQYF
TRBJ2-7,TRBV5-5,NA,once,CASSRSYEQYF
TRBJ1-4,TRBV7-9,NA,NA,CASSPKLPGVNEKLFF
TRBJ1-6,TRBV4-2,TRBD1,NA,CASSQDGDRGLGVDNSPLHF
TRBJ2-5,TRBV27,TRBD1,NA,CASRQGGQETQYF
TRBJ1-5,TRBV10-3,NA,NA,CAISESGGHQPQHF
TRBJ2-4,TRBV28,TRBD2,NA,CASSDSGGKNIQYF
TRBJ2-7,TRBV27,TRBD1,NA,CASSYRTGGSYEQYF
TRBJ2-4,TRBV13,TRBD1,NA,CASSSRDRGLWQRYF
TRBJ2-3,TRBV9,TRBD2,NA,CASSVTGGGDTQYF
TRBJ1-1,TRBV10-3,NA,NA,CAISESLGSEAFF
TRBJ1-1,TRBV19,TRBD1,NA,CASSKTGGTEAFF
TRBJ2-3,TRBV30,NA,NA,CAWTPAQGQLDTQYF
TRBJ1-1,TRBV21-1,NA,few,CASSKGNKQGRTEAFF
TRBJ2-7,TRBV6-6,NA,NA,CASSPLLAEQYF
TRBJ2-1,TRBV27,TRBD2,NA,CASSGLAGGGNEQFF
TRBJ2-1,TRBV4-3,NA,NA,CASGPGNQYNEQFF